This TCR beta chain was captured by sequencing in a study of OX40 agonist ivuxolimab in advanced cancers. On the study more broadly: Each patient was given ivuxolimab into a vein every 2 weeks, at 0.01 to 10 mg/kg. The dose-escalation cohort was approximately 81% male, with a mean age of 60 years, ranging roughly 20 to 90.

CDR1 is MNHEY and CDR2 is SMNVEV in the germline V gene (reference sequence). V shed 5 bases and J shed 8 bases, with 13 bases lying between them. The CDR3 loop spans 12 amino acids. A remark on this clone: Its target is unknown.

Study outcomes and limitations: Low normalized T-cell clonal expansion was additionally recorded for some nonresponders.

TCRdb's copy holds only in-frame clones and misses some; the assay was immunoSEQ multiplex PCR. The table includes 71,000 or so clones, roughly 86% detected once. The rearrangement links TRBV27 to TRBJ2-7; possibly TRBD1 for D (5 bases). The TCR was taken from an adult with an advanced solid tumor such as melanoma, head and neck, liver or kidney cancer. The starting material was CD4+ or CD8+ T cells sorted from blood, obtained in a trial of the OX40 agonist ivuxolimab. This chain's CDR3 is CASSLRGLKQYF. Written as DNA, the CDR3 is TGTGCCAGCAGTCTAAGGGGTTTAAAGCAGTACTTC.